The 9 T cell receptor beta chains given below trace back to one sample, sequenced in a study of CD8 T cells in Susac syndrome. An input of roughly 0.5 to 1 ug of RNA was subjected to reverse transcription using random hexamers. TCRdb re-analysed the immunoSEQ multiplex PCR reads in MiXCR, keeping a single row per CDR3 protein. The data show around 56,000 distinct CDR3 sequences, over 85% seen once. Material for sequencing was CD8+ T cells from PBMCs. The source of these receptors is a human donor in good health.

This chain links TRBV6-2 or TRBV6-3 with TRBJ2-2; TRBD1 or TRBD2 may be the D gene (5 bases each). The germline gives CDR1 MNHEY, CDR2 SVGEGT. The CDR3 is 14 residues long. V lost 6 bases and J 4 bases, leaving 12 bases between the germline ends. Written as DNA, the CDR3 is TGTGCCAGCAGCACCGGGACCCCCACCGGGGAGCTGTTTTTT. Translation gives CASSTGTPTGELFF.

The V gene is TRBV10-2, the J gene TRBJ1-1, with D tentatively TRBD1 (6 bases). The germline V and J ends were trimmed by 2 bases and 7 bases, with 14 bases remaining between them. The germline V gene encodes CDR1 WSHSY and CDR2 SAAADI. The CDR3 is 14 residues long. The CDR3 DNA sequence: TGCGCCAGCAGTGAGATCGGCTCGGACAGTGAAGCTTTCTTT. This codes for CASSEIGSDSEAFF.

The chain couples TRBV7-8 to TRBJ1-1; unclear D gene. CDR1 and CDR2 (germline): SGHVS, FQNEAQ. The CDR3 covers 15 residues. Trimming took 8 bases from V and 1 from J, leaving 17 bases between them. CDR3 coding DNA: TGTGCCAGCGGGCCGAGGTGGGGTAAGAACACTGAAGCTTTCTTT. Amino acid sequence: CASGPRWGKNTEAFF.

The rearrangement links TRBV29-1 to TRBJ1-2; unclear D gene. The V end was cut by 3 bases, the J end by 8 bases, with 4 bases between. CDR3 length: 9 residues. Germline CDR1 is SQVTM and CDR2 is ANQGSEA. The CDR3 nucleotides are TGCAGCGTTGATCTCGGCTACACCTTC. Amino acids: CSVDLGYTF.

The V call is TRBV5-1, the J call TRBJ1-2; 10 nucleotides agree with TRBD1. The germline CDR1 and CDR2 sequences are SGHRS and YFSETQ. Unmatched junction bases numbered 2, after V lost 2 bases and J lost 4 bases. The CDR3 runs 14 residues. For the CDR3, the DNA is TGCGCCAGCAGCTTCTGGACAGGGGGCTATGGCTACACCTTC. Protein sequence: CASSFWTGGYGYTF.

The CDR3, as DNA: TGTGCCAGCAGCTTAGCGGGACAGGGGGACGAAAAACTGTTTTTT. Translation: CASSLAGQGDEKLFF. The chain recombines TRBV7-9 with TRBJ1-4, with TRBD1 matching 11 bases. The length of the CDR3 is 15 residues. The V gene end was trimmed by 0 bases and the J gene end by 8 bases; junction bases not matched to a gene: 2. Germline V gene sequence: CDR1 SEHNR, CDR2 FQNEAQ (reference sequence).

The chain uses TRBV6-1 and TRBJ1-1; maybe TRBD1 (6 bases). Germline values: CDR1 MNHNS, CDR2 SASEGT. The CDR3 has 16 amino acids. V was trimmed by 0 bases and J by 6 bases, leaving 17 bases between them. CDR3 nucleotide sequence: TGTGCCAGCAGTGAAGCGTCTAGGGGGGGTTGGGCTGAAGCTTTCTTT. It translates to CASSEASRGGWAEAFF.

The CDR3 nucleotides read TGTGCCAGCAGCAAAGTGGGACTAGGGCCAGATACGCAGTATTTT. It codes for CASSKVGLGPDTQYF. The chain recombines TRBV21-1 with TRBJ2-3; the table gives TRBD2 as D, unverified against the DNA. TRBV21-1 is a pseudogene locus. This CDR3 is built from 15 residues.

The genes are TRBV7-9 and TRBJ1-2; tentatively, D is TRBD1 (6 bases). Between the trimmed V and J ends, which lost 5 bases and 0 bases, there was a span of 19 bases. Germline CDR1 and CDR2: SEHNR and FQNEAQ (reference sequence). The CDR3 covers 17 residues. DNA of the CDR3: TGTGCCAGCAGCACCCCGGGACACGTCGCCCCTAACTATGGCTACACCTTC. Translation gives CASSTPGHVAPNYGYTF. The full variable domain, its missing parts supplied by reference TRBV7-9 and TRBJ1-2, is DTGVSQNPRHKITKRGQNVTFRCDPISEHNRLYWYRQTLGQGPEFLTYFQNEAQLEKSRLLSDRFSAERPKGSFSTLEIQRTEQGDSAMYLCASSTPGHVAPNYGYTFGSGTRLTVV.